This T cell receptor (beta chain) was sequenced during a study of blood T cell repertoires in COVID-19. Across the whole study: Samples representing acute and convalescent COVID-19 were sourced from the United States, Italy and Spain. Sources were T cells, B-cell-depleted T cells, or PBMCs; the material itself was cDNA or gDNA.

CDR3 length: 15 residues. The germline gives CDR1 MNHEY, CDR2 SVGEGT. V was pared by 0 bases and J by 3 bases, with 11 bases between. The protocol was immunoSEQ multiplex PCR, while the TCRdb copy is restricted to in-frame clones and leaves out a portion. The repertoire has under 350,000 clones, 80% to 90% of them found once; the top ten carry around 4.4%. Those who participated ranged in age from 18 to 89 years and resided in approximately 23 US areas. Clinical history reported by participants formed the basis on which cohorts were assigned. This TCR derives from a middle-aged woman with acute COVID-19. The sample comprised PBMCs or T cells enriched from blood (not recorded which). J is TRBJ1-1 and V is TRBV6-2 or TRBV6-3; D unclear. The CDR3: CASSYSAYRYTEAFF. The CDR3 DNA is TGTGCCAGCAGTTACTCGGCCTACAGATACACTGAAGCTTTCTTT.